This TCR beta chain stems from a study of OX40 agonist ivuxolimab in advanced cancers. In terms of the full investigation: Ivuxolimab was an agonistic, fully human IgG2 monoclonal antibody directed against OX40 (CD134), a costimulatory receptor. The purpose of peripheral TCRbeta sequencing was to test whether ivuxolimab changed TCR sequence diversity and led to clonal T-cell expansion. In the dose-escalation cohort, 82.7% of patients were male, and the mean age was around 60 years, with a range of 23 to 79. Three dose-escalation patients achieved partial responses, one with hepatocellular carcinoma and two with cutaneous melanoma. The monotherapy dose-escalation portion (N ≈ 50 patients) of the phase I ivuxolimab trial is reported in the paper. Prior anti-PD-1, anti-PD-L1 or anti-CTLA-4 therapy was permitted, and checkpoint inhibitors had been received by about 44% of dose-escalation patients. Of the approximately 50 dose-escalation patients, hepatocellular carcinoma was present in 19, melanoma in around 15, renal cell carcinoma in 9 and head and neck cancer in 9. Intravenous ivuxolimab was administered to patients every 2 weeks at six dose levels: 0.01, 0.1, 0.3, 1.5, 3 and 10 mg/kg.

Genomic DNA was isolated from the sorted cells so that the TCRbeta CDR3 region could be sequenced. The immunoSEQ Assay was used for sequencing of TCRbeta CDR3 regions. TCRdb took over this immuneACCESS table, retaining in-frame rearrangements with V and J assigned. Such tables are incomplete; in checked studies, under half of the missing clones stem from an unresolved V gene, and the remainder is unexplained. Present in this sample are some 64,000 clones, about four fifths of which were seen just once. The biggest ten clones account for 0.4% to 0.55% of the sample. Regarding this clone: It has no known antigen specificity. No per-base quality is available; no much larger clone lies one base away.

Patients with autoimmune disease history or receiving systemic immunosuppression were excluded from the trial. Peripheral blood for TCR sequencing was collected from all dose cohorts at baseline, on cycle 4 day 1, and on cycle 7 day 1. The samples were drawn from a first-in-human, open-label, multicenter phase I dose-escalation trial of ivuxolimab. The trial enrolled adults with locally advanced or metastatic head and neck squamous cell, hepatocellular, melanoma or renal cell carcinoma. Before TCR sequencing, CD4+ T cells and CD8+ T cells from peripheral blood were sorted into separate populations. The full study reports these points: Low levels of normalized T-cell clonal expansion were also seen in some patients who did not respond. At doses from 0.1 to 3.0 mg/kg, clonal expansion was seen in both CD4+ and CD8+ blood T cells between baseline and week 6. In the 0.1-3.0 mg/kg groups, partial responders were among the patients with the lowest normalized peripheral clonal expansion, particularly in CD8+ T cells. After ivuxolimab, CD8+ T cells had more expanded clones than CD4+ T cells on average. The antigen specificity of the clonally expanded peripheral T cells was not determined.

From cysteine to phenylalanine, the CDR3 is 14 amino acids long. The kept DNA is CDR3 alone, 42 bases in frame from the first base. CDR1 and CDR2 are drawn from the germline V gene (reference sequence): SEHNR, FQNEAQ. V gives up 7 bases and J gives up 4 bases, and the segment between their germline ends measures 13 bases. The TCR was taken from an adult with an advanced solid tumor such as melanoma, head and neck, liver or kidney cancer. This specimen was CD4+ or CD8+ T cells sorted from blood, taken in a trial of the OX40 agonist ivuxolimab. This receptor chain uses TRBV7-9 and TRBJ2-2; the D gene could be TRBD1 or TRBD2, each one agreeing over 7 bases. The DNA sequence is as follows: TGTGCCAGCAACAGGGGCGGGGGCACCGGGGAGCTGTTTTTT. Its protein is CASNRGGGTGELFF. The full variable domain, completed from the reference TRBV7-9 and TRBJ2-2 proteins outside the CDR3, reads DTGVSQNPRHKITKRGQNVTFRCDPISEHNRLYWYRQTLGQGPEFLTYFQNEAQLEKSRLLSDRFSAERPKGSFSTLEIQRTEQGDSAMYLCASNRGGGTGELFFGEGSRLTVL.